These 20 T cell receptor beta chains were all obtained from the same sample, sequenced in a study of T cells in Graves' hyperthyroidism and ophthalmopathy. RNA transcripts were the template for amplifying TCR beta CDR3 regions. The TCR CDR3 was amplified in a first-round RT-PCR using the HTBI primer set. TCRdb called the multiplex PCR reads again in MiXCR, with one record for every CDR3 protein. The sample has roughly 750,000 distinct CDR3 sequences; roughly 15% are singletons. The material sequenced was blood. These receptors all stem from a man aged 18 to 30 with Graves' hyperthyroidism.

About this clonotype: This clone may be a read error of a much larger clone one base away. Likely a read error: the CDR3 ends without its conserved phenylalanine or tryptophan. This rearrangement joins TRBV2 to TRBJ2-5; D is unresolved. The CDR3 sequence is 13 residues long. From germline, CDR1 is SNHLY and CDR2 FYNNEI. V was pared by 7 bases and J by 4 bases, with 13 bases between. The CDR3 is CASTKRAGETQYI. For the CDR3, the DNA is TGTGCCAGCACCAAGAGAGCCGGAGAGACCCAGTACATC.

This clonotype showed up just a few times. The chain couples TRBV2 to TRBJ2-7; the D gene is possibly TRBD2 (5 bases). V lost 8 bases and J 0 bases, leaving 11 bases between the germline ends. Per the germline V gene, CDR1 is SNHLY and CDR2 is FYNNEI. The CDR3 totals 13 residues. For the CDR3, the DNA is TGTGCCAGCTTAGCGAGTAGCTCCTACGAGCAGTACTTC. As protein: CASLASSSYEQYF.

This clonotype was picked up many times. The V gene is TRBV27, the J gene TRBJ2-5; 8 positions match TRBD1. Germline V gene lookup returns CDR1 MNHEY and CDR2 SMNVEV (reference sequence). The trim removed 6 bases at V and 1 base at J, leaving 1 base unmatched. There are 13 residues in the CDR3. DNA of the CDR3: TGTGCCAGCAGGGGGACAGGCCAAGAGACCCAGTACTTC. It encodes CASRGTGQETQYF.

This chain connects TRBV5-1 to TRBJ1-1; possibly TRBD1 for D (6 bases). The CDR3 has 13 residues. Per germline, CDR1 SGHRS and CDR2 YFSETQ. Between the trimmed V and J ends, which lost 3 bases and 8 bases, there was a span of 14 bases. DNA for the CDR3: TGCGCCAGCAGCTCCAGGGAGCAGGGGGAAGCTTTCTTT. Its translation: CASSSREQGEAFF.

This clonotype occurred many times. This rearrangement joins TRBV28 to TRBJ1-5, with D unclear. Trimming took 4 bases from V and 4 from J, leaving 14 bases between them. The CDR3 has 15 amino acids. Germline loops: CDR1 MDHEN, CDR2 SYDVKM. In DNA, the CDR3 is TGTGCCAGCAGTTCCCAGTTTGGGCGAAATCAGCCCCAGCATTTT. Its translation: CASSSQFGRNQPQHF.

CDR3 sequence: CASSPRGRPDEQYF. In DNA form, the CDR3 reads TGCGCCAGCAGTCCTCGGGGTCGGCCCGACGAGCAGTACTTC. The chain links TRBV5-1 to TRBJ2-7, with D perhaps TRBD2 (5 bases). CDR1 SGHRS and CDR2 YFSETQ come from the germline V gene. The CDR3 totals 14 residues. V was shortened by 5 bases and J by 5 bases, with 17 bases between the two germline ends.

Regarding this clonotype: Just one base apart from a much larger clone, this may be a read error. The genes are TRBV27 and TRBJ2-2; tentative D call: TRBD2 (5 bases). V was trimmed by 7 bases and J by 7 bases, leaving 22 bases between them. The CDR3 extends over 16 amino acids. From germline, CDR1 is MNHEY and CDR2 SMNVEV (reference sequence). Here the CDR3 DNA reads TGTGCCAGCACCCTGGTTGCGGGTCCTGCGGGCGGGGAGCTGTTTTTT. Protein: CASTLVAGPAGGELFF.

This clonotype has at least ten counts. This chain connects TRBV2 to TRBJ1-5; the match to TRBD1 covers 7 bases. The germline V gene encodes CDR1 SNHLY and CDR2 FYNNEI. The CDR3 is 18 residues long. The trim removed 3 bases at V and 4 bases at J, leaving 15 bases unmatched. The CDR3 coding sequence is TGTGCCAGCAGTGAGACAGGGAAGGGGATGATGGGAAATCAGCCCCAGCATTTT. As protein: CASSETGKGMMGNQPQHF.

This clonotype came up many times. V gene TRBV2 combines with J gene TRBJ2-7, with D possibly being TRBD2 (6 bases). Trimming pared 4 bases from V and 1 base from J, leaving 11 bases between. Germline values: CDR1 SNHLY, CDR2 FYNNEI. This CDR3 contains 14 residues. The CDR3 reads CASSVERESYEQYF. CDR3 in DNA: TGTGCCAGCAGTGTAGAACGGGAGTCCTACGAGCAGTACTTC. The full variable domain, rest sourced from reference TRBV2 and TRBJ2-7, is EPEVTQTPSHQVTQMGQEVILRCVPISNHLYFYWYRQILGQKVEFLVSFYNNEISEKSEIFDDQFSVERPDGSNFTLKIRSTKLEDSAMYFCASSVERESYEQYFGPGTRLTVT.

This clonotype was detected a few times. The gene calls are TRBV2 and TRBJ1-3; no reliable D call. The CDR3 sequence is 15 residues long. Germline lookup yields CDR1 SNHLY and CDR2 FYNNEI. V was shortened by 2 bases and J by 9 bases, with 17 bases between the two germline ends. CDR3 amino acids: CASSEFLNPRGTIYF. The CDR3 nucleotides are TGTGCCAGCAGTGAATTCCTAAACCCCCGGGGCACCATATATTTT.

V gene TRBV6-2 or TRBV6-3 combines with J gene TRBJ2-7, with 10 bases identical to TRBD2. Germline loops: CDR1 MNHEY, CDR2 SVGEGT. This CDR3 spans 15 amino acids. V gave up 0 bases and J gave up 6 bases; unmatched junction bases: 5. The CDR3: CASSYSRLAGAEQYF. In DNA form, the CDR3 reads TGTGCCAGCAGTTACTCGAGGCTAGCGGGAGCCGAGCAGTACTTC.

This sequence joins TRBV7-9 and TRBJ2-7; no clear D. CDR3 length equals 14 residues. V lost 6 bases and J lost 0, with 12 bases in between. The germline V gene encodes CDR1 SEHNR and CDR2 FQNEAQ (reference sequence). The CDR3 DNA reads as TGTGCCAGCAGACGAGACACGTCCTCCTACGAGCAGTACTTC. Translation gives CASRRDTSSYEQYF.

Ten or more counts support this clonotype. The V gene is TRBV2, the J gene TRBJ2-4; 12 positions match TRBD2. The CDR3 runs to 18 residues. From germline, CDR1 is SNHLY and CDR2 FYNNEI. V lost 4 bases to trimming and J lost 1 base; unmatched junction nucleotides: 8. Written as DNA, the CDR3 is TGTGCCAGCAGTGCACTAGCGGGAGGCCCCATGGCCAAAAACATTCAGTACTTC. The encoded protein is CASSALAGGPMAKNIQYF.

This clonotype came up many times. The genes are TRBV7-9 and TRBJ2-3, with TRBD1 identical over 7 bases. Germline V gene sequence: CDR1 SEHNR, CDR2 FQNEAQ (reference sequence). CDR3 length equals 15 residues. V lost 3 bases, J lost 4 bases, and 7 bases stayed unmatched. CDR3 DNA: TGTGCCAGCAGCTTCGGTTCGCAGGGGGCAGATACGCAGTATTTT. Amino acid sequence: CASSFGSQGADTQYF. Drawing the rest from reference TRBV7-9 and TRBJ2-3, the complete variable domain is DTGVSQNPRHKITKRGQNVTFRCDPISEHNRLYWYRQTLGQGPEFLTYFQNEAQLEKSRLLSDRFSAERPKGSFSTLEIQRTEQGDSAMYLCASSFGSQGADTQYFGPGTRLTVL.

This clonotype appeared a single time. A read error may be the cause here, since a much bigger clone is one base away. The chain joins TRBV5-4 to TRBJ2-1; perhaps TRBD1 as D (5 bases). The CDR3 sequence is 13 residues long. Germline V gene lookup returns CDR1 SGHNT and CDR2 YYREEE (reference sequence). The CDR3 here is CVSSLDTQSEQFF. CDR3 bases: TGTGTCAGCAGCTTGGACACTCAGAGTGAGCAGTTCTTC.

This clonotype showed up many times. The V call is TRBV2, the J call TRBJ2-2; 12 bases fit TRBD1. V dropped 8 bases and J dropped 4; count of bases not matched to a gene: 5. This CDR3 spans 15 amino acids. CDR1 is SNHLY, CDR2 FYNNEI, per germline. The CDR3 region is CASSGTGGVTGELFF. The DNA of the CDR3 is TGTGCCAGCTCCGGGACAGGGGGCGTCACCGGGGAGCTGTTTTTT.

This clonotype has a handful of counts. The CDR3 coding sequence is TGTGCCAGCAGTGATTTGGTGGCAGGGGGCGGTGAGACCCAGTACTTC. Its translation is CASSDLVAGGGETQYF. The chain employs TRBV6-1 and TRBJ2-5, with 8 positions matching TRBD1. This CDR3 has 16 amino acids. V shed 3 bases and J 5 bases; nucleotides not matched to a gene: 11. CDR1 and CDR2 from the germline V gene are MNHNS and SASEGT.

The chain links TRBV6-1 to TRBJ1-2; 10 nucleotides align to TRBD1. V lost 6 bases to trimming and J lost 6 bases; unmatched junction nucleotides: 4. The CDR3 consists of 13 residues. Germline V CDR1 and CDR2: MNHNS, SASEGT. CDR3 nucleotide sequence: TGTGCCAGCAGGTCCGGACAGGGGGATGGCTACACCTTC. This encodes CASRSGQGDGYTF.

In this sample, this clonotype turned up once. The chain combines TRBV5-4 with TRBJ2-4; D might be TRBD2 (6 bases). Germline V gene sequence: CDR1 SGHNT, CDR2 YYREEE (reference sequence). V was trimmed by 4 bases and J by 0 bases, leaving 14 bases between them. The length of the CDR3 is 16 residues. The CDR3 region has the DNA TGTGCCAGCAGCGGGGGGAGGCAGCTAGCCAAAAACATTCAGTACTTC. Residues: CASSGGRQLAKNIQYF.

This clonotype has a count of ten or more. The CDR3 coding sequence is TGTGCCACCAGCAGGCAAGGGCCGGATGAGCAGTTCTTC. Its protein is CATSRQGPDEQFF. The rearrangement links TRBV15 to TRBJ2-1, with unresolved D. Looked up from germline, CDR1 is LNHNV and CDR2 is YYDKDF (reference sequence). The CDR3 totals 13 residues. With 3 bases removed from V and 8 bases from J, the gap between germline ends came to 11 bases.